The 30 T cell receptor beta chains below come from one sample, sequenced in a study of blood T cell repertoires in COVID-19. Sequenced by immunoSEQ multiplex PCR; TCRdb stores in-frame clones only, minus some. The table records about 140,000 clones, approximately 84% of them present only once. The sample was peripheral blood. The receptor source for this set is an older woman with acute or convalescent COVID-19.

This clone has just one count. The chain recombines TRBV7-3 with TRBJ2-1; a weak D match, TRBD1 (6 bases). Germline V gene sequence: CDR1 SGHTA, CDR2 FQGTGA. The CDR3 sequence is 15 residues long. With 5 bases removed from V and 4 bases from J, the gap between germline ends came to 15 bases. CDR3 amino acids: CASSQGGDRYNEQFF. In nucleotides, the CDR3 is TGTGCCAGCAGCCAAGGGGGAGATCGATACAATGAGCAGTTCTTC.

This chain joins TRBV18 and TRBJ1-2; 8 bases line up with TRBD1. This CDR3 contains 13 residues. V lost 3 bases to trimming and J lost 6 bases; unmatched junction nucleotides: 3. Germline loops: CDR1 KGHSH, CDR2 LQKENI. CDR3 coding DNA: TGTGCCAGCTCACCGGACAGGGTCAATGGCTACACCTTC. The encoded protein is CASSPDRVNGYTF.

This chain uses TRBV10-3 with TRBJ2-2; 12 bases are a match to TRBD2. Trimming cost V 3 bases and J 6 bases; bases outside gene matches: 5. Looked up from germline, CDR1 is ENHRY and CDR2 is SYGVKD. The CDR3 sequence is 16 residues long. The CDR3 loop is CAISDYLAGGSGELFF. The CDR3 DNA reads TGTGCCATCAGTGATTATCTAGCGGGAGGGTCCGGGGAGCTGTTTTTT.

J is TRBJ2-2 and V is TRBV19; 14 bases map to TRBD2. The CDR3 consists of 19 residues. Germline lookup yields CDR1 LNHDA and CDR2 SQIVND (reference sequence). Trimming removed 8 bases from V and 2 bases from J; junction bases left unmatched: 13. CDR3 sequence: CASRPLGLAGEVNTGELFF. CDR3 bases: TGTGCCAGTCGGCCCTTGGGACTAGCGGGAGAGGTAAACACCGGGGAGCTGTTTTTT.

This clone has a single count. This chain uses TRBV7-2 with TRBJ1-6; D possibly corresponds to TRBD1 (5 bases). The ends were cut back, 10 bases at V and 4 bases at J, with 17 bases in the middle. The CDR3 sequence is 15 residues long. CDR1 and CDR2 from the germline V gene are SGHTA and FQGNSA. Here the CDR3 reads CATSNQGWYNSPLHF. The CDR3, as DNA: TGTGCCACATCGAATCAGGGCTGGTATAATTCACCCCTCCACTTT.

The rearrangement uses TRBV6-5 and TRBJ2-3, with D uncertain. The CDR3 totals 15 residues. Germline V gene data show CDR1 as MNHEY and CDR2 as SVGAGI. Trimming cost V 3 bases and J 0 bases, with 10 bases left between them. The chain's CDR3 is CASSYRVTSTDTQYF. DNA for the CDR3: TGTGCCAGCAGTTATCGAGTAACTAGCACAGATACGCAGTATTTT.

The chain couples TRBV19 to TRBJ1-4; 8 positions match TRBD1. Germline CDR1 reads LNHDA; CDR2 reads SQIVND (reference sequence). V trimming: 1 base; J trimming: 8 bases; junction bases outside the gene matches: 6. The CDR3 consists of 15 residues. The CDR3, as DNA: TGTGCCAGTAGTATAGTCAGGGGGCCTCGGGAAAAACTGTTTTTT. It yields the protein CASSIVRGPREKLFF.

The rearrangement joins TRBV29-1 to TRBJ1-2; the D gene is possibly TRBD1 (6 bases). Germline V CDR1 and CDR2: SQVTM, ANQGSEA. This CDR3 comprises 13 residues. Trimming cost V 3 bases and J 8 bases, with 16 bases left between them. The CDR3 spells CSVDWGGRGGYTF. The CDR3 DNA follows: TGCAGCGTTGATTGGGGGGGGCGCGGAGGCTACACCTTC.

The gene calls are TRBV18 and TRBJ2-7, with 10 bases identical to TRBD1. The CDR3 covers 18 residues. Germline CDR1 reads KGHSH; CDR2 reads LQKENI. Trimming at V came to 2 bases and at J to 0 bases, leaving 10 bases not matched to a gene. CDR3 amino acids: CASSPNRQGASSSYEQYF. CDR3 DNA sequence: TGTGCCAGCTCACCAAATCGACAGGGGGCTAGCTCCTCCTACGAGCAGTACTTC.

This chain connects TRBV28 to TRBJ1-4; 7 nucleotides match TRBD1. From germline, CDR1 is MDHEN and CDR2 SYDVKM. After removal of 5 bases from V and 7 bases from J, the junction contained 10 bases not matched to a gene. The CDR3 totals 15 residues. CDR3 sequence reads: CASSLQQGWGEKLFF. CDR3 DNA sequence: TGTGCCAGCAGTCTCCAACAGGGGTGGGGTGAAAAACTGTTTTTT.

The V call is TRBV7-9, the J call TRBJ2-3; TRBD1 matches 10 bases. Trimming cost V 5 bases and J 4 bases; bases outside gene matches: 12. The CDR3 length is 17 residues. The germline V gene encodes CDR1 SEHNR and CDR2 FQNEAQ (reference sequence). This CDR3 reads CASSLSPGTGVPDTQYF. In DNA, the CDR3 is TGTGCCAGCAGCCTCTCTCCGGGGACAGGGGTACCAGATACGCAGTATTTT. Variable domain in full (rest from reference TRBV7-9 and TRBJ2-3): DTGVSQNPRHKITKRGQNVTFRCDPISEHNRLYWYRQTLGQGPEFLTYFQNEAQLEKSRLLSDRFSAERPKGSFSTLEIQRTEQGDSAMYLCASSLSPGTGVPDTQYFGPGTRLTVL.

The chain joins TRBV29-1 to TRBJ2-3; D perhaps matches TRBD2 (5 bases). The CDR3 has 15 amino acids. The V gene lost 1 base and the J gene lost 6 bases, with 17 bases spanning the gap. The V gene's germline CDR1 is SQVTM and CDR2 ANQGSEA. For the CDR3, the DNA is TGCAGCGTTGAAGGAATAGGCGGCCCGGGGGATACGCAGTATTTT. It encodes CSVEGIGGPGDTQYF.

The rearrangement joins TRBV14 to TRBJ2-5; possibly TRBD1 for D (5 bases). Looked up from germline, CDR1 is SGHDN and CDR2 is FVKESK. Between the trimmed V and J ends, which lost 3 bases and 5 bases, there was a span of 16 bases. The CDR3 has 15 residues. Written as DNA, the CDR3 is TGTGCCAGCAGCCATCAGGGAAGCAGTGTGGAGACCCAGTACTTC. This encodes CASSHQGSSVETQYF.

As regards this clone: This CDR3 is also generated by other DNA sequences in the sample. The chain uses TRBV19 and TRBJ1-5, with TRBD1 as a possible D gene (5 bases). Germline V gene data show CDR1 as LNHDA and CDR2 as SQIVND (reference sequence). The CDR3 loop spans 19 amino acids. V lost 4 bases and J lost 0, with 22 bases in between. The CDR3: CASSTPGFSGIYSNQPQHF. As DNA, the CDR3 is TGTGCCAGTAGTACCCCCGGGTTTTCAGGGATCTATAGCAATCAGCCCCAGCATTTT.

The CDR3 spells CASKGQGIEKLFF. DNA of the CDR3: TGTGCCAGCAAGGGACAGGGCATCGAAAAACTGTTTTTT. The J gene is TRBJ1-4, the V gene TRBV28; 9 nucleotides match TRBD1. V was pared by 7 bases and J by 8 bases, with 5 bases of the junction left unmatched. Germline CDR1 reads MDHEN; CDR2 reads SYDVKM. The CDR3 spans 13 residues.

The V gene is TRBV7-8, the J gene TRBJ2-7; TRBD1 agrees at 9 bases. The length of the CDR3 is 17 residues. Germline-derived CDR1 and CDR2 are SGHVS and FQNEAQ. After removal of 1 base from V and 3 bases from J, the junction contained 10 bases not matched to a gene. The CDR3 DNA reads TGTGCCAGCAGCTTAGAGCAGGCGGGACAGGGCTACTACGAGCAGTACTTC. Its translation: CASSLEQAGQGYYEQYF.

V and J are TRBV2 and TRBJ1-5; 10 nucleotides line up with TRBD1. J lost 7 bases, V lost 7 bases, and 7 bases had no gene match. The germline gives CDR1 SNHLY, CDR2 FYNNEI. This CDR3 region has 14 residues. CDR3 bases: TGTGCCAGCACGGACAGGGGGATCGGACAGCCCCAGCATTTT. Protein: CASTDRGIGQPQHF.

The chain joins TRBV6-6 to TRBJ1-1; 9 bases align to TRBD1. The CDR3 totals 14 residues. V gave up 5 bases and J gave up 5 bases; unmatched junction bases: 6. Looked up from germline, CDR1 is MNHNY and CDR2 is SVGAGI (reference sequence). CDR3: CASSRTDRGTEAFF. As DNA, the CDR3 is TGTGCCAGCAGTCGGACCGACAGGGGGACTGAAGCTTTCTTT.

The V gene is TRBV30, the J gene TRBJ1-1, with a tentative D call TRBD1 (6 bases). Germline CDR1 GTSNPN, CDR2 SVGIG (reference sequence). This CDR3 contains 13 residues. V was pared by 4 bases and J by 5 bases, with 14 bases between. The CDR3, as DNA: TGTGCCTGGATGGGACAACCCAATACTGAAGCTTTCTTT. This sequence encodes CAWMGQPNTEAFF.

This clone was seen more than once but under ten times. The chain links TRBV7-9 to TRBJ2-3, with TRBD1 as a possible D gene (6 bases). The CDR3 contains 17 residues. CDR1 is SEHNR and CDR2 is FQNEAQ in the germline V gene (reference sequence). Trimming took off 6 bases at V and 2 bases at J, with 21 bases between the two ends. CDR3 residues: CASRDSRTALITDTQYF. The CDR3 nucleotides are TGTGCCAGCAGGGACAGCCGGACAGCTCTTATCACAGATACGCAGTATTTT.

This chain's CDR3 is CAGTPGANYGYTF. In nucleotides, the CDR3 is TGTGCCGGGACCCCGGGGGCTAACTATGGCTACACCTTC. V is TRBV6-5 and J is TRBJ1-2; the D gene is possibly TRBD1 (5 bases). V lost 11 bases and J lost 0, with 13 bases in between. The CDR3 contains 13 residues. CDR1 is MNHEY, CDR2 SVGAGI, per germline.

This chain uses TRBV21-1 with TRBJ2-1; the table's D call TRBD2 went unverified against the DNA. TRBV21-1 is a documented pseudogene. The CDR3 spans 16 residues. CDR3 loop: CASSLARVSTYNEQFF. CDR3 coding DNA: TGTGCCAGCAGCCTTGCACGGGTGTCCACGTACAATGAGCAGTTCTTC.

The V and J genes are TRBV7-3 and TRBJ2-1, with D tentatively TRBD2 (6 bases). V was pared by 2 bases and J by 6 bases, with 11 bases between. This CDR3 comprises 14 residues. Germline V CDR1 and CDR2: SGHTA, FQGTGA. CDR3 sequence: CASSLGEAGNEQFF. In nucleotides, the CDR3 is TGTGCCAGCAGCTTAGGGGAGGCGGGCAATGAGCAGTTCTTC. Full variable domain (remainder filled in from reference TRBV7-3 and TRBJ2-1): GAGVSQTPSNKVTEKGKYVELRCDPISGHTALYWYRQSLGQGPEFLIYFQGTGAADDSGLPNDRFFAVRPEGSVSTLKIQRTERGDSAVYLCASSLGEAGNEQFFGPGTRLTVL.

The CDR3 reads CASSYSIQGPYGYTF. DNA of the CDR3: TGTGCCAGCAGTTACTCGATCCAGGGGCCCTATGGCTACACCTTC. The rearrangement uses TRBV6-5 and TRBJ1-2; possible D gene TRBD1, 6 bases. The CDR3 covers 15 residues. V lost 0 bases and J lost 4, with 12 bases in between. CDR1 is MNHEY, CDR2 SVGAGI, per germline.

The chain has TRBV5-1 and TRBJ2-3; D might be TRBD1 (6 bases). V lost 0 bases and J 3 bases, leaving 11 bases between the germline ends. CDR3 length equals 15 residues. CDR1 is SGHRS, CDR2 YFSETQ, per germline. The CDR3 region is CASSLVDRLTDTQYF. For the CDR3, the DNA is TGCGCCAGCAGCTTGGTGGACAGACTAACAGATACGCAGTATTTT.

This clone was detected once. In DNA, the CDR3 is TGTGCCAGCAGTGGAGTGATCCGCACAGATACGCAGTATTTT. Its protein is CASSGVIRTDTQYF. The chain joins TRBV25-1 to TRBJ2-3; D gene unclear. This CDR3 contains 14 residues. The germline V and J ends were trimmed by 4 bases and 1 base, with 9 bases remaining between them. The germline CDR1 and CDR2 sequences are MGHDK and SYGVNS.

Of note for this clone: This specimen includes other DNA sequences encoding the same CDR3. The chain has TRBV28 and TRBJ1-2, with 8 bases fitting TRBD1. V shed 5 bases, J shed 4 bases, and the junction held 3 bases outside the gene matches. CDR1 is MDHEN, CDR2 SYDVKM, per germline. The CDR3 extends over 13 amino acids. As DNA, the CDR3 is TGTGCCAGCAGTCGGACAGGGAGCTATGGCTACACCTTC. Its translation: CASSRTGSYGYTF.

The rearrangement links TRBV19 to TRBJ1-2, with D possibly being TRBD1 (5 bases). This CDR3 is built from 14 residues. Trimming took off 8 bases at V and 3 bases at J, with 16 bases between the two ends. The germline CDR1 and CDR2 sequences are LNHDA and SQIVND (reference sequence). The CDR3 region is CASGRWGGDYGYTF. The CDR3 DNA follows: TGTGCCAGTGGCCGGTGGGGGGGAGACTATGGCTACACCTTC.

V is TRBV6-1 and J is TRBJ1-1, with TRBD1 matching over 7 bases. Per germline, CDR1 MNHNS and CDR2 SASEGT. This CDR3 comprises 15 residues. The V gene end was trimmed by 0 bases and the J gene end by 11 bases; junction bases not matched to a gene: 12. The CDR3 nucleotides read TGTGCCAGCAGTGAAGCGGGTAGGGAATACAGGGGTGCTTTCTTT. This translates into CASSEAGREYRGAFF.

The chain has TRBV6-1 and TRBJ1-1; TRBD1 might be the D (5 bases). CDR1 and CDR2 from the germline V gene are MNHNS and SASEGT. The CDR3 has 17 amino acids. The V gene lost 4 bases and the J gene lost 2 bases, with 20 bases spanning the gap. DNA for the CDR3: TGTGCCAGCAGTGGCCCCAGGGACGGGAGAATCAACACTGAAGCTTTCTTT. Its translation: CASSGPRDGRINTEAFF.